The entry below gives a single T cell receptor beta chain sequence along with its context. Antigen unknown. This sample was included in a study of glioma-infiltrating T cells after dendritic cell vaccination. Study-wide points: Only a small number of patients had complete blood and tumor samples.

V lost 0 bases to trimming and J lost 5 bases; unmatched junction nucleotides: 6. This CDR3 has 16 amino acids. Germline CDR1 is SGHDT and CDR2 is YYEEEE. Sample time point: after dendritic cell vaccination, including at tumor progression/relapse. Repertoires were generated with immunoSEQ multiplex PCR, while TCRdb's copy carries only in-frame clones and drops some. This sample has 60,000 or so clones, with approximately 86% found just once. The rearrangement uses TRBV5-6 and TRBJ2-1, with 9 positions matching TRBD2. The sequence came from a human donor with glioblastoma. Sample: blood, taken after dendritic cell vaccination. In DNA form, the CDR3 reads TGTGCCAGCAGCTTGGCCGCTAGCGGGACCCACAATGAGCAGTTCTTC. It is translated as CASSLAASGTHNEQFF. The variable domain in full, with the rest retrieved from reference TRBV5-6 and TRBJ2-1, is DAGVTQSPTHLIKTRGQQVTLRCSPKSGHDTVSWYQQALGQGPQFIFQYYEEEERQRGNFPDRFSGHQFPNYSSELNVNALLLGDSALYLCASSLAASGTHNEQFFGPGTRLTVL.